This T cell receptor beta chain was documented in a study of blood T cell repertoires in COVID-19. CDR1 is MNHEY, CDR2 SVGEGT, per germline. The V segment lost 2 bases and the J segment 0 bases; nucleotides outside the gene matches: 11. The CDR3 has 18 amino acids. Clones were sequenced by immunoSEQ multiplex PCR, and TCRdb holds only the in-frame ones, with some missing. The top ten hold roughly a tenth of the sample, which has approximately 140,000 clones, around nine tenths seen once. The sequencing input was peripheral blood. The sequence was obtained from a man over 45 with active or convalescent COVID-19. The chain joins TRBV6-2 or TRBV6-3 to TRBJ2-3; 7 bases align to TRBD2. The CDR3 sequence is CASSYALRTSASTDTQYF. The DNA for the CDR3 is TGTGCCAGCAGTTACGCATTGCGCACTAGCGCTAGCACAGATACGCAGTATTTT.